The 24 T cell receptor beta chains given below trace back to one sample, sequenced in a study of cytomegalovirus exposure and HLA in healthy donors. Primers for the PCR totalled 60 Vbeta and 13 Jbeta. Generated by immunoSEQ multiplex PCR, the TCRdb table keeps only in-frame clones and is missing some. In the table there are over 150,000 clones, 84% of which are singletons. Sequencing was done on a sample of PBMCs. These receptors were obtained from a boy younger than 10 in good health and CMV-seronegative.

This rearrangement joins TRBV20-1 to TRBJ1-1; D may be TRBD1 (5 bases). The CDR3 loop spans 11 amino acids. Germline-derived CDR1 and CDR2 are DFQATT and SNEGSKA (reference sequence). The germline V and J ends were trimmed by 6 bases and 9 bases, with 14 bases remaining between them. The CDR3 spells CSAASTAKAFF. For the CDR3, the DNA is TGCAGTGCAGCTTCGACAGCCAAAGCTTTCTTT.

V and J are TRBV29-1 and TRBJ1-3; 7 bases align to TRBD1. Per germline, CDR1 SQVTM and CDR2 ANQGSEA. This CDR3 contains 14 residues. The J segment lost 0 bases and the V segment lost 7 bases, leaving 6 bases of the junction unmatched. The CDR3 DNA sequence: TGCAGCGCCTGGGACAGCCACTCTGGAAACACCATATATTTT. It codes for CSAWDSHSGNTIYF. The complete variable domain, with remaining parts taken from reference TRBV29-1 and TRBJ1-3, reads SAVISQKPSRDICQRGTSLTIQCQVDSQVTMMFWYRQQPGQSLTLIATANQGSEATYESGFVIDKFPISRPNLTFSTLTVSNMSPEDSSIYLCSAWDSHSGNTIYFGEGSWLTVV.

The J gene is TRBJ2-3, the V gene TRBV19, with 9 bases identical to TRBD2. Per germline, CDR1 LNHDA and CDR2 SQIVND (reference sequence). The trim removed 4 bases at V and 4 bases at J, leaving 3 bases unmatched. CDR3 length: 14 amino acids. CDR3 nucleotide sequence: TGTGCCAGTAGTACGACTAGCGGACCAGATACGCAGTATTTT. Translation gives CASSTTSGPDTQYF.

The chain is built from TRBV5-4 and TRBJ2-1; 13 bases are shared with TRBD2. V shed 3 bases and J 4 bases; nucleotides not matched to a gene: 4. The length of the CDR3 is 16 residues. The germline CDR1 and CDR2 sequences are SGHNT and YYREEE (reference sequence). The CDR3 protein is CASSYPLAGGYNEQFF. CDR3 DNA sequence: TGTGCCAGCAGCTACCCACTAGCGGGAGGGTACAATGAGCAGTTCTTC.

CDR3 amino acids: CASSRGTETDTGELFF. CDR3 in DNA: TGTGCCAGCTCACGGGGGACAGAAACTGACACCGGGGAGCTGTTTTTT. The J gene is TRBJ2-2, the V gene TRBV18; 7 bases are a match to TRBD1. The CDR3 has 16 residues. V lost 4 bases and J lost 3; bases outside the gene matches: 8. The germline CDR1 and CDR2 sequences are KGHSH and LQKENI. The full variable domain, rest sourced from reference TRBV18 and TRBJ2-2, is NAGVMQNPRHLVRRRGQEARLRCSPMKGHSHVYWYRQLPEEGLKFMVYLQKENIIDESGMPKERFSAEFPKEGPSILRIQQVVRGDSAAYFCASSRGTETDTGELFFGEGSRLTVL.

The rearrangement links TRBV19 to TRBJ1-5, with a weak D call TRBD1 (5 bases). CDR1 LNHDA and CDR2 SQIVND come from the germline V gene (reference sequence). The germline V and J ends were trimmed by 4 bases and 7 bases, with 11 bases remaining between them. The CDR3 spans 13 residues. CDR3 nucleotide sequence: TGTGCCAGTAGTACATCCAGGGTGCAGCCCCAGCATTTT. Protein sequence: CASSTSRVQPQHF.

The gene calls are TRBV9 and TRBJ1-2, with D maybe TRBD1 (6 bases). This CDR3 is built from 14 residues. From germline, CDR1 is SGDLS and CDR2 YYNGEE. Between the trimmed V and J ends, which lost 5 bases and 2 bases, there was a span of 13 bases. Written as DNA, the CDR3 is TGTGCCAGCAGAGGGGGGGGCAGCAACTATGGCTACACCTTC. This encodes CASRGGGSNYGYTF.

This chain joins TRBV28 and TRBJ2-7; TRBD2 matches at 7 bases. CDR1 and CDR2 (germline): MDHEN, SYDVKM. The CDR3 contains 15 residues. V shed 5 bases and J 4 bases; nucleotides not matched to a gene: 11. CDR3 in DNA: TGTGCCAGCAGTCCTTCGGGGGAGGGAGGGTACGAGCAGTACTTC. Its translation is CASSPSGEGGYEQYF.

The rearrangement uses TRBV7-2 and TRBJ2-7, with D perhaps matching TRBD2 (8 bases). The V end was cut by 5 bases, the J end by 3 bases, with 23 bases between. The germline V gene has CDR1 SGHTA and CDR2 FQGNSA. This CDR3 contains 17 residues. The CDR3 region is CASSRGGQITAYYEQYF. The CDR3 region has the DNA TGTGCCAGCAGCCGGGGGGGACAGATTACTGCCTACTACGAGCAGTACTTC.

DNA for the CDR3: TGCAGCGTTGACGGCGGGGGAGAGGGAGAGACCCAGTACTTC. It encodes CSVDGGGEGETQYF. V usage is TRBV29-1 and J usage is TRBJ2-5; TRBD2 matches 7 bases. The CDR3 spans 14 residues. Germline loops: CDR1 SQVTM, CDR2 ANQGSEA. With V trimmed by 3 bases and J by 4 bases, 8 bases remained unmatched.

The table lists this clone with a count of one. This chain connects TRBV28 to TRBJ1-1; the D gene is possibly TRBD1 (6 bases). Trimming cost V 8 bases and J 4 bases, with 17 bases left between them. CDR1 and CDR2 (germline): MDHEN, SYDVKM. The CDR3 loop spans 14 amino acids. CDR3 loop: CASSWIGGATEAFF. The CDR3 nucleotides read TGTGCCAGCTCCTGGATAGGGGGTGCCACTGAAGCTTTCTTT.

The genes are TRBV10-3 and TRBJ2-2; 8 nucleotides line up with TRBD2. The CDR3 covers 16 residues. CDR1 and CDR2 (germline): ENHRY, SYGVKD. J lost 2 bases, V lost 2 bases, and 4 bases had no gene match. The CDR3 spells CAISEQLAVNTGELFF. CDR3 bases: TGTGCCATCAGTGAGCAACTAGCGGTAAACACCGGGGAGCTGTTTTTT.

The CDR3 sequence: CASRAGTGPNQPQHF. The CDR3 nucleotides are TGTGCCAGCAGAGCCGGGACAGGGCCAAATCAGCCCCAGCATTTT. This sequence joins TRBV6-1 and TRBJ1-5; 9 bases fit TRBD1. The CDR3 contains 15 residues. Looked up from germline, CDR1 is MNHNS and CDR2 is SASEGT. The V segment lost 6 bases and the J segment 4 bases; nucleotides outside the gene matches: 7.

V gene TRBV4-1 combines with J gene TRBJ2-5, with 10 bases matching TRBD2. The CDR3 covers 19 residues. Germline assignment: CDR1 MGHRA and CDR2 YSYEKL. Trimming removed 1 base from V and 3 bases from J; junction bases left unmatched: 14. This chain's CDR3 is CASSQVGGQAGGPKETQYF. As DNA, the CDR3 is TGCGCCAGCAGCCAAGTGGGTGGTCAAGCGGGAGGGCCGAAAGAGACCCAGTACTTC.

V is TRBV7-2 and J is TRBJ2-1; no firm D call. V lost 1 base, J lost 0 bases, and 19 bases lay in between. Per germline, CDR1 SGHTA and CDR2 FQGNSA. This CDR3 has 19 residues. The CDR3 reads CASSLVIGYRPSSYNEQFF. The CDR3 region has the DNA TGTGCCAGCAGCTTAGTGATTGGCTACAGACCCAGCTCCTACAATGAGCAGTTCTTC.

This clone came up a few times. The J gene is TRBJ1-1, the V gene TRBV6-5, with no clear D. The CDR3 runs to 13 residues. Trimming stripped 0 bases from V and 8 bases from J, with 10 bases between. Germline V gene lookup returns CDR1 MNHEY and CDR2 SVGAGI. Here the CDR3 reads CASSYSRVGEAFF. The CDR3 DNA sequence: TGTGCCAGCAGTTACTCGCGGGTGGGCGAAGCTTTCTTT.

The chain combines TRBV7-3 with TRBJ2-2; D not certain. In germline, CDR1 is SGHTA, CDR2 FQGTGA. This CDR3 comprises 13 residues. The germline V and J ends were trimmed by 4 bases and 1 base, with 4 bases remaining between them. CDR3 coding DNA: TGTGCCAGCAGCTCGAGGAACACCGGGGAGCTGTTTTTT. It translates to CASSSRNTGELFF.

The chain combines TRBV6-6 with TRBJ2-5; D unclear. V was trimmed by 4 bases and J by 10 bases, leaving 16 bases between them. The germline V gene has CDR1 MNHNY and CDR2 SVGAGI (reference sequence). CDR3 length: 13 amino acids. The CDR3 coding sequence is TGTGCCAGCAGTTCTGGGTATGAAGGAGACCAGTACTTC. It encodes CASSSGYEGDQYF.

CDR3 loop: CASSLPLMRGGGELFF. The CDR3 bases are TGTGCCAGCAGTTTACCCCTTATGAGAGGTGGCGGGGAGCTGTTTTTT. This chain links TRBV28 with TRBJ2-2; D is undetermined. The ends were cut back, 2 bases at V and 7 bases at J, with 17 bases in the middle. The length of the CDR3 is 16 residues. Germline V gene sequence: CDR1 MDHEN, CDR2 SYDVKM.

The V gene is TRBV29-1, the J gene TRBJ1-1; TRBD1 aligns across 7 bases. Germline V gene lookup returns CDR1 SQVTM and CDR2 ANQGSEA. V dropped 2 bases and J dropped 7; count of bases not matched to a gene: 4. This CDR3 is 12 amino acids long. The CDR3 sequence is CSVERDSGEAFF. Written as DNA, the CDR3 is TGCAGCGTTGAAAGGGACAGCGGTGAAGCTTTCTTT.

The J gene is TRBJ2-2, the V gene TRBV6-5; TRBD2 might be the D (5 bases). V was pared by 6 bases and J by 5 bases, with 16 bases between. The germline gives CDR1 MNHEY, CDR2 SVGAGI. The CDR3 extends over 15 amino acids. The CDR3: CASSNGRRSTGELFF. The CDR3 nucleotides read TGTGCCAGCAGCAATGGGAGAAGGAGTACCGGGGAGCTGTTTTTT.

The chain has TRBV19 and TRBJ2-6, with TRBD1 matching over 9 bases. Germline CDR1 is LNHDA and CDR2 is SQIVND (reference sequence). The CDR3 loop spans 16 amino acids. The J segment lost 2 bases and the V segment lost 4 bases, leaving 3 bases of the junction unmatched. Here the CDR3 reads CASSTRDRAGANVLTF. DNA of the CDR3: TGTGCCAGTAGTACCCGGGACAGGGCTGGGGCCAACGTCCTGACTTTC.

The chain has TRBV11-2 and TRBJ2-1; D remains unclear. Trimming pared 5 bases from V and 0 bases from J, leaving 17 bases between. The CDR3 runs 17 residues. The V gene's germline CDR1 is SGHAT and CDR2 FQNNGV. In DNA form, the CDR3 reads TGTGCCAGCAGCACCCTTGCCCACCCTACCTCCTACAATGAGCAGTTCTTC. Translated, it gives CASSTLAHPTSYNEQFF. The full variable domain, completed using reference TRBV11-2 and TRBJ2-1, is EAGVAQSPRYKIIEKRQSVAFWCNPISGHATLYWYQQILGQGPKLLIQFQNNGVVDDSQLPKDRFSAERLKGVDSTLKIQPAKLEDSAVYLCASSTLAHPTSYNEQFFGPGTRLTVL.

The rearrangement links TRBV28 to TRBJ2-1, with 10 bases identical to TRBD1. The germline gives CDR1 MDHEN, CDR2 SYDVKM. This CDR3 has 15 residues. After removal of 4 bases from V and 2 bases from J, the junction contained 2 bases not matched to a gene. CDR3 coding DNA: TGTGCCAGCAGTTCGACAGGGGGCGCCTACAATGAGCAGTTCTTC. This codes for CASSSTGGAYNEQFF.